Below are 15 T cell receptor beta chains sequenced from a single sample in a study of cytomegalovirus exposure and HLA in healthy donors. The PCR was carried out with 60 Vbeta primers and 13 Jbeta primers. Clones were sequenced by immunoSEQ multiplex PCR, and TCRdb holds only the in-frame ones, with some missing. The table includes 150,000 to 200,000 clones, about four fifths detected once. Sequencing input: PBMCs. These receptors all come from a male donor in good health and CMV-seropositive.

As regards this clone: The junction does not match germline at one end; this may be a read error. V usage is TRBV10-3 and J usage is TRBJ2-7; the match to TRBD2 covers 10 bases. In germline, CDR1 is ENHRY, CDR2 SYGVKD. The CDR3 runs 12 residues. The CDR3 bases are TGCGCATCATCTAGCGGGGGTTACGAGCAGTACTTC. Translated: CASSSGGYEQYF.

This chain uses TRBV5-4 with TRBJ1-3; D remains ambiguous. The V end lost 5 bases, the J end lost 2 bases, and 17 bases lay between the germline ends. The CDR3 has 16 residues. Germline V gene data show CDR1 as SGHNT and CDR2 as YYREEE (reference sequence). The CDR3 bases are TGTGCCAGCAGTTCGAACCTAGCTTATACTGGAAACACCATATATTTT. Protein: CASSSNLAYTGNTIYF.

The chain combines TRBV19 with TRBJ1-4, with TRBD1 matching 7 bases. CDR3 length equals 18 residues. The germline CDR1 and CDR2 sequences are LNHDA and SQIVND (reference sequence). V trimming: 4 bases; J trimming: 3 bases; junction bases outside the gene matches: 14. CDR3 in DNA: TGTGCCAGTAGTACTGACCTCTCAGGCAGGGGGGCTAATGAAAAACTGTTTTTT. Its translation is CASSTDLSGRGANEKLFF.

As DNA, the CDR3 is TGTGCCAGCAGTACTAGGGGGCGACGGGGTCCCGGGGGCACAGATACGCAGTATTTT. Its protein product is CASSTRGRRGPGGTDTQYF. The gene calls are TRBV27 and TRBJ2-3; 7 nucleotides agree with TRBD1. Germline values: CDR1 MNHEY, CDR2 SMNVEV (reference sequence). This CDR3 comprises 19 residues. With 5 bases clipped from V and 1 base from J, the junction kept 18 bases outside the gene matches.

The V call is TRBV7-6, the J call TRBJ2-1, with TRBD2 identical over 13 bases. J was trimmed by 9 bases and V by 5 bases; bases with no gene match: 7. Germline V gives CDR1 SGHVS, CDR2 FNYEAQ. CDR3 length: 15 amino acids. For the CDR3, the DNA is TGTGCCAGCAGCCCCACTAGCGGGGGGGCGGGTGAGCAGTTCTTC. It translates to CASSPTSGGAGEQFF.

In DNA form, the CDR3 reads TGTGCCAGCAGAAACAGCTATGGCTACACCTTC. Amino acids: CASRNSYGYTF. J is TRBJ1-2 and V is TRBV6-5; no firm D call. The CDR3 extends over 11 amino acids. Germline lookup yields CDR1 MNHEY and CDR2 SVGAGI. V lost 6 bases and J lost 4, with 6 bases in between.

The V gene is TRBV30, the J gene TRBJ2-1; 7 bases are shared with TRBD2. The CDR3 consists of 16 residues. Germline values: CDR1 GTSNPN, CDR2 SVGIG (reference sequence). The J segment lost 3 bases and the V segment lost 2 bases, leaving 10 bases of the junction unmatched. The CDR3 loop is CAWSWGGERGYNEQFF. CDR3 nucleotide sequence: TGTGCCTGGAGTTGGGGGGGGGAAAGGGGCTACAATGAGCAGTTCTTC.

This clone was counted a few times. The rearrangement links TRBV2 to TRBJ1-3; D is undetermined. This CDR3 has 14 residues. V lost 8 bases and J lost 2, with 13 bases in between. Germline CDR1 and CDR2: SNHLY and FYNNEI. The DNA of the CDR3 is TGTGCCAGCTTCACCCAGGCTGCTGGAAACACCATATATTTT. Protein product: CASFTQAAGNTIYF.

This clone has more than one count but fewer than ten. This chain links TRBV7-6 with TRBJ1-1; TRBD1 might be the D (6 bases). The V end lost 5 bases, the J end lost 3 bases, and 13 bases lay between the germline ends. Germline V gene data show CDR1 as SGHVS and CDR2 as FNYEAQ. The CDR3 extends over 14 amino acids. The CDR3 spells CASSPYTGYTEAFF. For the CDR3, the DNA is TGTGCCAGCAGCCCCTACACAGGGTACACTGAAGCTTTCTTT.

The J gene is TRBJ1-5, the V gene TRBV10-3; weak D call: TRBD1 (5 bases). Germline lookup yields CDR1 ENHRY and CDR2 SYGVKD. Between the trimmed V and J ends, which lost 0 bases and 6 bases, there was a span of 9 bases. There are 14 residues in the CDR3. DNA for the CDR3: TGTGCCATCAGTGAGTCGGGGGGGAGTCAGCCCCAGCATTTT. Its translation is CAISESGGSQPQHF.

The CDR3 loop reads CASKLAGSSYNSPLHF. CDR3 nucleotides: TGTGCCAGTAAACTCGCAGGAAGCTCCTATAATTCACCCCTCCACTTT. The chain is built from TRBV19 and TRBJ1-6; no reliable D call. Germline CDR1 is LNHDA and CDR2 is SQIVND (reference sequence). V lost 7 bases and J lost 0, with 13 bases in between. This CDR3 region has 16 residues.

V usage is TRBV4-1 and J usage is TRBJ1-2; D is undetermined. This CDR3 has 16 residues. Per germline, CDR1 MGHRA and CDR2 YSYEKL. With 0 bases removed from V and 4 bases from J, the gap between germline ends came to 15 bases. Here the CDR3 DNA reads TGCGCCAGCAGCCAAGAACCGGCGAGACGGAGCTATGGCTACACCTTC. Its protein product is CASSQEPARRSYGYTF.

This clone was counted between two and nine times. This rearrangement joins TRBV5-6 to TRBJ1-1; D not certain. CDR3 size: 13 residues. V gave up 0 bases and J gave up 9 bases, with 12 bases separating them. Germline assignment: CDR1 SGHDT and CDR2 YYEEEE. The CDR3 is CASSLGITAKAFF. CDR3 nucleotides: TGTGCCAGCAGCTTGGGAATAACTGCCAAAGCTTTCTTT.

CDR3: CASSERQGYEQYF. CDR3 sequence (DNA): TGTGCCAGCAGCGAAAGACAGGGCTACGAGCAGTACTTC. The rearrangement links TRBV5-6 to TRBJ2-7; 7 bases agree with TRBD1. Germline V CDR1 and CDR2: SGHDT, YYEEEE. CDR3 length: 13 residues. Unmatched junction bases numbered 4, after V lost 4 bases and J lost 3 bases.

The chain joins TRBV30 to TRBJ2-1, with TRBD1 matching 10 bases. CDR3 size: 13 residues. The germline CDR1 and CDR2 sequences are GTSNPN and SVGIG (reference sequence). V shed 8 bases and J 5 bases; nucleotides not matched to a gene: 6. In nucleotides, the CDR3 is TGTGCCCGCACCGGGACAGGGGACAATGAGCAGTTCTTC. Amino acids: CARTGTGDNEQFF. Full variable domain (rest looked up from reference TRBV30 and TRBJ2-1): SQTIHQWPATLVQPVGSPLSLECTVEGTSNPNLYWYRQAAGRGLQLLFYSVGIGQISSEVPQNLSASRPQDRQFILSSKKLLLSDSGFYLCARTGTGDNEQFFGPGTRLTVL.